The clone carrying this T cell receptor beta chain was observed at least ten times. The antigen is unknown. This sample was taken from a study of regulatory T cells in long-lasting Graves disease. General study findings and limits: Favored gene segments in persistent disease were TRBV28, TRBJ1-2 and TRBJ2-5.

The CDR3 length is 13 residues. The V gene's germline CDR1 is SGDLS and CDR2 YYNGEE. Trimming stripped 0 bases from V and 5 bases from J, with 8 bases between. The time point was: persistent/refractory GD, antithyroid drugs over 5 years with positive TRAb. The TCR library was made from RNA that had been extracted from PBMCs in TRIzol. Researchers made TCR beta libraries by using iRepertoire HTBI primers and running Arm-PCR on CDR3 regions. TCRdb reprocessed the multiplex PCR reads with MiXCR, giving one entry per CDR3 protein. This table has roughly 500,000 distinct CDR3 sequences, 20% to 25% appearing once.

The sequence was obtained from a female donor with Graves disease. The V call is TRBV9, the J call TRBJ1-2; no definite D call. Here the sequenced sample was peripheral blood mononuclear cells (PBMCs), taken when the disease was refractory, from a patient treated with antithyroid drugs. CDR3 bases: TGTGCCAGCAGCGTAGGTGTAGGGTATGGCTACACCTTC. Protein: CASSVGVGYGYTF.